The 32 T cell receptor beta chains below come from one sample, sequenced in a study of neurological immune-mediated disorders. TCRdb redid the calling of the 5' RACE reads with MiXCR, one entry per CDR3 protein. The sample carries approximately 59,000 distinct CDR3 sequences, roughly 4.9% recorded once. Sequenced material: PBMCs. The receptors come from a human donor with multiple sclerosis. The donor label of this sample is uncertain.

This clonotype was seen repeatedly, ten times or more. V and J are TRBV6-1 and TRBJ2-3; tentative D call: TRBD2 (6 bases). Trimming shortened V by 8 bases and J by 3 bases, and 15 bases separated the two germline ends. The CDR3 is 14 residues long. Germline CDR1 MNHNS, CDR2 SASEGT. The CDR3 loop reads CASGGGAATDTQYF. For the CDR3, the DNA is TGTGCCAGCGGGGGAGGTGCAGCTACAGATACGCAGTATTTT.

This clonotype was found many times. This chain joins TRBV5-1 and TRBJ2-2, with 7 bases lining up with TRBD1. Unmatched junction bases numbered 7, after V lost 4 bases and J lost 7 bases. Germline loops: CDR1 SGHRS, CDR2 YFSETQ. This CDR3 comprises 14 residues. CDR3 in amino acids: CASSRQGVNGELFF. In DNA form, the CDR3 reads TGCGCCAGCAGCCGACAGGGCGTCAACGGGGAGCTGTTTTTT.

The chain carries TRBV5-1 and TRBJ2-3; tentatively, D is TRBD2 (6 bases). Germline CDR1 is SGHRS and CDR2 is YFSETQ. V dropped 4 bases and J dropped 6 bases, with 15 bases sitting between them. CDR3 length: 14 residues. The CDR3 DNA is TGCGCCAGCAGCCAAGATGCGGGGTGGGATACGCAGTATTTT. This translates into CASSQDAGWDTQYF.

This clonotype was seen at least ten times. The chain joins TRBV19 to TRBJ1-1; D gene unclear. Trimming left V 2 bases short and J 1 base short, with 11 bases between. The CDR3 has 15 amino acids. Looked up from germline, CDR1 is LNHDA and CDR2 is SQIVND (reference sequence). The CDR3 loop reads CASSINGESNTEAFF. The CDR3 coding sequence is TGTGCCAGTAGTATAAACGGAGAATCGAACACTGAAGCTTTCTTT.

This clonotype was seen many times. The J gene is TRBJ1-4, the V gene TRBV13; no clear D gene. The CDR3 loop spans 13 amino acids. From germline, CDR1 is PRHDT and CDR2 FYEKMQ (reference sequence). Trimming removed 4 bases at V and 3 bases at J, with 6 bases between. CDR3 DNA sequence: TGTGCCAGCAGCTATGGTCCTAATGAAAAACTGTTTTTT. This codes for CASSYGPNEKLFF. The entire variable domain, with the rest obtained from reference TRBV13 and TRBJ1-4, is as follows: AAGVIQSPRHLIKEKRETATLKCYPIPRHDTVYWYQQGPGQDPQFLISFYEKMQSDKGSIPDRFSAQQFSDYHSELNMSSLELGDSALYFCASSYGPNEKLFFGSGTQLSVL.

This clonotype was detected many times. This chain links TRBV20-1 with TRBJ1-2, with D unclear. CDR3 size: 9 residues. V dropped 3 bases and J dropped 8 bases, with 4 bases sitting between them. Germline V gene sequence: CDR1 DFQATT, CDR2 SNEGSKA (reference sequence). The CDR3 spells CSARQGYTF. CDR3 nucleotide sequence: TGCAGTGCTAGGCAGGGCTACACCTTC.

The sample holds a few counts of this clonotype. The chain uses TRBV5-1 and TRBJ2-7, with 10 bases that match TRBD2. After removal of 0 bases from V and 5 bases from J, the junction contained 8 bases not matched to a gene. Looked up from germline, CDR1 is SGHRS and CDR2 is YFSETQ. The CDR3 runs 16 residues. The CDR3 sequence is CASSLGSSGGHDEQYF. The CDR3 nucleotides read TGCGCCAGCAGCTTGGGATCTAGCGGGGGACACGACGAGCAGTACTTC.

This clonotype showed up many times. The CDR3 nucleotides read TGTGCCAGCAGCTTAGTTCCGGGTTCCTACAATGAGCAGTTCTTC. Amino acid sequence: CASSLVPGSYNEQFF. The chain carries TRBV7-9 and TRBJ2-1; no clear D. CDR1 SEHNR and CDR2 FQNEAQ come from the germline V gene (reference sequence). Deletions cut 1 base from V and 1 base from J, with 8 bases between. The CDR3 has 15 amino acids.

Many counts were recorded for this clonotype. V and J are TRBV5-1 and TRBJ1-3; D possibly corresponds to TRBD1 (6 bases). The CDR3 consists of 15 residues. Germline V gene lookup returns CDR1 SGHRS and CDR2 YFSETQ. V was shortened by 0 bases and J by 0 bases, with 7 bases between the two germline ends. DNA for the CDR3: TGCGCCAGCAGCTTGGGGGACACCTCTGGAAACACCATATATTTT. Protein: CASSLGDTSGNTIYF.

This clonotype was detected ten times or more. V gene TRBV5-1 combines with J gene TRBJ2-2; D possibly corresponds to TRBD1 (5 bases). The V gene's germline CDR1 is SGHRS and CDR2 YFSETQ. This CDR3 contains 14 residues. V lost 0 bases to trimming and J lost 3 bases, with 6 bases between them. CDR3 DNA: TGCGCCAGCAGCTTGGTCAGGGACACCGGGGAGCTGTTTTTT. Its protein is CASSLVRDTGELFF.

This clonotype was observed many times. The chain recombines TRBV5-1 with TRBJ1-2; the D gene is possibly TRBD1 (6 bases). Per germline, CDR1 SGHRS and CDR2 YFSETQ. This CDR3 comprises 13 residues. Trimming pared 2 bases from V and 4 bases from J, leaving 9 bases between. CDR3 sequence reads: CASSFTGFYGYTF. The CDR3 DNA sequence: TGCGCCAGCAGCTTCACAGGGTTCTATGGCTACACCTTC.

This clonotype came up many times. J is TRBJ2-1 and V is TRBV5-1; 10 bases align to TRBD2. Germline V gives CDR1 SGHRS, CDR2 YFSETQ. J gave up 5 bases and V 4 bases, and 12 bases lay outside the gene matches. The CDR3 extends over 17 amino acids. CDR3 nucleotides: TGCGCCAGCAGCGTGGATAGCGGGGGGCCGAATAACAATGAGCAGTTCTTC. It translates to CASSVDSGGPNNNEQFF.

This clonotype was seen at least ten times. CDR3 residues: CASSSDRELPLLGEQYF. For the CDR3, the DNA is TGTGCCAGCAGCTCGGACAGGGAGCTCCCCCTCCTTGGCGAGCAGTACTTC. This rearrangement joins TRBV6-5 to TRBJ2-7, with TRBD1 matching 8 bases. The V gene's germline CDR1 is MNHEY and CDR2 SVGAGI. This CDR3 region has 17 residues. Unmatched junction bases numbered 19, after V lost 6 bases and J lost 6 bases.

This clonotype was observed many times. The V call is TRBV12-3 or TRBV12-4, the J call TRBJ2-3; 7 nucleotides agree with TRBD1. The CDR3 covers 14 residues. V lost 5 bases and J lost 6; bases outside the gene matches: 8. The CDR3 nucleotides are TGTGCCAGCAGTCCTCGACAGGGCGTGGATACGCAGTATTTT. This sequence encodes CASSPRQGVDTQYF.

The table lists this clonotype with many counts. The CDR3 is CASSLMGTGDTGELFF. The DNA of the CDR3 is TGTGCCAGCAGTTTGATGGGGACAGGGGACACCGGGGAGCTGTTTTTT. The rearrangement joins TRBV28 to TRBJ2-2, with 10 bases lining up with TRBD1. Trimming took 3 bases from V and 3 from J; bases not matched to a gene: 4. This CDR3 comprises 16 residues. Germline V gene lookup returns CDR1 MDHEN and CDR2 SYDVKM.

This clonotype was seen repeatedly, ten times or more. The V and J genes are TRBV5-1 and TRBJ2-7, with D perhaps TRBD1 (6 bases). The ends were cut back, 2 bases at V and 3 bases at J, with 21 bases in the middle. From germline, CDR1 is SGHRS and CDR2 YFSETQ. The length of the CDR3 is 17 residues. CDR3 coding DNA: TGCGCCAGCAGCTTAAAGACAGGTCCCCTTAATATCTACGAGCAGTACTTC. This codes for CASSLKTGPLNIYEQYF.

This clonotype was observed many times. DNA of the CDR3: TGTGCCAGCAGCTTGAATCCGTCGGGGGCAGTCACTGAAGCTTTCTTT. Translating it yields CASSLNPSGAVTEAFF. The genes are TRBV5-6 and TRBJ1-1, with a possible D match to TRBD1 (6 bases). There are 16 residues in the CDR3. Trimming shortened V by 1 base and J by 4 bases, and 17 bases separated the two germline ends. From germline, CDR1 is SGHDT and CDR2 YYEEEE.

This clonotype was seen repeatedly, ten times or more. Relative to the germline gene, one junction end is altered; a read error may explain this. V gene TRBV20-1 combines with J gene TRBJ1-1, with D maybe TRBD1 (5 bases). This CDR3 contains 14 residues. Germline assignment: CDR1 DFQATT and CDR2 SNEGSKA (reference sequence). The CDR3 here is CSALDWGEGRTRVF. CDR3 nucleotides: TGCAGTGCTCTCGACTGGGGAGAGGGGCGCACCCGAGTCTTT.

This clonotype was recorded many times. The rearrangement links TRBV11-1 to TRBJ2-5; 7 bases map to TRBD2. This CDR3 is 14 amino acids long. With V trimmed by 0 bases and J by 5 bases, 3 bases remained unmatched. Germline CDR1 is SGHAT and CDR2 is FQDESV (reference sequence). In DNA, the CDR3 is TGTGCCAGCAGCTTAGCGACTAGCTTGGAGACCCAGTACTTC. Translating it yields CASSLATSLETQYF.

In its sample, this clonotype was seen many times. The V call is TRBV20-1, the J call TRBJ1-1; maybe TRBD1 (5 bases). V lost 6 bases and J 5 bases, leaving 34 bases between the germline ends. Germline loops: CDR1 DFQATT, CDR2 SNEGSKA (reference sequence). This CDR3 has 19 residues. CDR3 in amino acids: CSASTKGHWGRGRRTEAFF. The CDR3 bases are TGCAGTGCCAGCACGAAGGGCCACTGGGGGAGGGGCCGGAGGACTGAAGCTTTCTTT.

This clonotype has a count of ten or more. This chain uses TRBV4-2 with TRBJ1-1; 9 bases align to TRBD1. CDR1 is LGHNA and CDR2 is YNFKEQ in the germline V gene. This CDR3 is 14 amino acids long. Losses at the gene ends were 4 bases for V and 0 bases for J; bases not matched to a gene: 0. The CDR3 nucleotides are TGTGCCAGCAGCCGGACAGGGGTGAACACTGAAGCTTTCTTT. This codes for CASSRTGVNTEAFF.

This clonotype was counted many times. V and J are TRBV29-1 and TRBJ2-1; D remains unclear. The CDR3 is made up of 11 amino acids. CDR1 and CDR2 from the germline V gene are SQVTM and ANQGSEA. V lost 7 bases and J 4 bases, leaving 8 bases between the germline ends. In nucleotides, the CDR3 is TGCAGCGGTACCGGGTACAATGAGCAGTTCTTC. Protein product: CSGTGYNEQFF.

Many counts were recorded for this clonotype. This chain links TRBV5-1 with TRBJ2-7; 8 positions match TRBD2. Trimming cost V 7 bases and J 1 base; bases outside gene matches: 10. The length of the CDR3 is 15 residues. CDR1 SGHRS and CDR2 YFSETQ come from the germline V gene. This CDR3 reads CASPIPIAGSYEQYF. The DNA of the CDR3 is TGCGCCAGCCCCATCCCGATAGCGGGGTCCTACGAGCAGTACTTC. Filled out from reference TRBV5-1 and TRBJ2-7, the complete variable domain reads KAGVTQTPRYLIKTRGQQVTLSCSPISGHRSVSWYQQTPGQGLQFLFEYFSETQRNKGNFPGRFSGRQFSNSRSEMNVSTLELGDSALYLCASPIPIAGSYEQYFGPGTRLTVT.

This clonotype was counted at least ten times. The chain employs TRBV20-1 and TRBJ2-3; D gene ambiguous. This CDR3 region has 12 residues. Trimming stripped 3 bases from V and 4 bases from J, with 8 bases between. Germline CDR1 DFQATT, CDR2 SNEGSKA (reference sequence). The chain's CDR3 is CSARVTADTQYF. The CDR3 coding sequence is TGCAGTGCTAGGGTCACGGCAGATACGCAGTATTTT.

The sample holds a few counts of this clonotype. V and J are TRBV18 and TRBJ2-3; 12 bases map to TRBD2. Germline loops: CDR1 KGHSH, CDR2 LQKENI. V dropped 2 bases and J dropped 1; count of bases not matched to a gene: 7. The CDR3 is made up of 18 amino acids. Written as DNA, the CDR3 is TGTGCCAGCTCACCATTCCCCAGGACTAGCGGGGGCACAGATACGCAGTATTTT. This gives the protein CASSPFPRTSGGTDTQYF.

There are many counts of this clonotype. This chain uses TRBV12-3 or TRBV12-4 with TRBJ1-6; D is possibly TRBD1 (5 bases). This CDR3 is 17 amino acids long. The ends were cut back, 3 bases at V and 10 bases at J, with 22 bases in the middle. CDR3 loop: CASSFRAWGGGKSPLHF. The CDR3, as DNA: TGTGCCAGCAGTTTTAGGGCTTGGGGGGGAGGAAAGTCACCCCTCCACTTT.

J is TRBJ2-3 and V is TRBV5-1; D perhaps matches TRBD2 (5 bases). The CDR3 spans 13 residues. The germline V and J ends were trimmed by 2 bases and 3 bases, with 7 bases remaining between them. CDR1 and CDR2 from the germline V gene are SGHRS and YFSETQ. CDR3 loop: CASSFWETDTQYF. The CDR3 DNA is TGCGCCAGCAGCTTTTGGGAGACAGATACGCAGTATTTT. The entire variable domain, with the rest obtained from reference TRBV5-1 and TRBJ2-3, is as follows: KAGVTQTPRYLIKTRGQQVTLSCSPISGHRSVSWYQQTPGQGLQFLFEYFSETQRNKGNFPGRFSGRQFSNSRSEMNVSTLELGDSALYLCASSFWETDTQYFGPGTRLTVL.

This clonotype appeared many times. J is TRBJ2-4 and V is TRBV20-1; possibly TRBD1 or TRBD2 for D (5 bases each). The CDR3 extends over 14 amino acids. Germline V gives CDR1 DFQATT, CDR2 SNEGSKA (reference sequence). V lost 1 base, J lost 1 base, and 8 bases lay in between. The CDR3 loop is CSARGWGAKNIQYF. In DNA form, the CDR3 reads TGCAGTGCTAGAGGGTGGGGGGCCAAAAACATTCAGTACTTC.

This clonotype showed up many times. The chain carries TRBV6-6 and TRBJ2-2; 10 bases map to TRBD2. The junction had 9 bases not matched to a gene; V was cut back by 0 bases and J by 8 bases. The germline V gene encodes CDR1 MNHNY and CDR2 SVGAGI (reference sequence). The CDR3 extends over 17 amino acids. The CDR3 spells CASSYSSGGPEVGELFF. The CDR3, as DNA: TGTGCCAGCAGTTACTCTAGCGGGGGGCCCGAGGTGGGGGAGCTGTTTTTT.

This clonotype was found many times. The chain uses TRBV5-1 and TRBJ2-1; weak D call: TRBD2 (6 bases). This CDR3 contains 13 residues. Germline V CDR1 and CDR2: SGHRS, YFSETQ. V was pared by 0 bases and J by 8 bases, with 9 bases between. The DNA of the CDR3 is TGCGCCAGCAGCTTGGGACTAGATGATGAGCAGTTCTTC. It specifies CASSLGLDDEQFF.

This clonotype was observed many times. The V and J genes are TRBV5-1 and TRBJ1-1, with a tentative D call TRBD1 (6 bases). This CDR3 has 15 residues. The V end was cut by 8 bases, the J end by 2 bases, with 19 bases between. CDR1 and CDR2 (germline): SGHRS, YFSETQ. For the CDR3, the DNA is TGCGCCAGTTCAAGGAATACAGGGCTTAACACTGAAGCTTTCTTT. Its protein is CASSRNTGLNTEAFF.

This clonotype has ten or more counts. CDR3 sequence (DNA): TGCGCCAGCAGAAACAGGGGCGCGAACACCGGGGAGCTGTTTTTT. Encoded protein: CASRNRGANTGELFF. V and J are TRBV5-1 and TRBJ2-2; 7 bases fit TRBD1. CDR3 length: 15 amino acids. J lost 0 bases, V lost 5 bases, and 4 bases had no gene match. Germline-derived CDR1 and CDR2 are SGHRS and YFSETQ.